This T cell receptor (beta chain) comes out of a study of shared clonotypes between healthy human individuals. Measured with immunoSEQ multiplex PCR; TCRdb has only the in-frame clones, and not every one. The data show 700,000 to 950,000 clones, 90% to 98% seen once. The naive CD8 fraction comprised CD45RO-negative cells positively selected for CCR7 and excluded terminally differentiated effector memory CD45RA+ cells. The V gene end was trimmed by 4 bases and the J gene end by 5 bases; junction bases not matched to a gene: 5. The length of the CDR3 is 14 residues. The germline gives CDR1 SEHNR, CDR2 FQNEAQ (reference sequence). Comment on this clone: Its antigen is as yet unknown.

Points from the study as a whole: Expectations were that clonotype sharing among donors would be affected by sequencing depth.

Sequencing used naive CD8+ T cells sorted from blood. The V call is TRBV7-9, the J call TRBJ1-1, with 9 bases aligning to TRBD1. This receptor was obtained from a man younger than 40 in good health. CDR3: CASSSGTGRTEAFF. The CDR3, as DNA: TGTGCCAGCAGCTCCGGGACAGGGAGGACTGAAGCTTTCTTT.